This TCR beta chain was retrieved from a study of shared clonotypes between healthy human individuals. In germline, CDR1 is MNHNY, CDR2 SVGAGI (reference sequence). J was trimmed by 1 base and V by 5 bases; bases with no gene match: 6. The CDR3 is made up of 15 amino acids. CD45RO-negative CD8 cells positively selected for CCR7 made up the naive population, which excluded terminally differentiated effector memory CD45RA+ cells. Measured with immunoSEQ multiplex PCR; TCRdb has only the in-frame clones, and not every one. The sample yields around 2,000,000 clones, approximately 95% seen once. The V call is TRBV6-6, the J call TRBJ1-1; TRBD1 agrees at 8 bases. The sample taken for sequencing was naive CD8+ T cells sorted from blood. The sequence derives from a man aged 18 to 35 in good health. CDR3 nucleotides: TGTGCCAGCAGTCCGCGGGGACAGGCGAACACTGAAGCTTTCTTT. This gives the protein CASSPRGQANTEAFF.